This TCR beta chain was sequenced during a study of Graves' ophthalmopathy and Graves' hyperthyroidism. Investigators amplified TCR beta CDR3 regions from RNA transcripts. First-round RT-PCR relied on HTBI primers, and a second-round multiplex PCR came next. TCRdb re-derived calls from the multiplex PCR reads in MiXCR, one entry per CDR3 protein. The sample has approximately 160,000 distinct CDR3 sequences, under 45% seen once. Having ophthalmopathy, the donors showed moderate-to-severe activity, CAS ≥3 and NOSPECS ≥4, with disease lasting under 3 months. CDR3 length equals 14 residues. Trimming cost V 6 bases and J 0 bases, with 11 bases left between them. In germline, CDR1 is MDHEN, CDR2 SYDVKM.

The clonotype comes from a man aged 25-45 years with Graves' ophthalmopathy. The chain couples TRBV28 to TRBJ1-1, with a tentative D call TRBD1 (6 bases). Sequenced sample: peripheral blood. CDR3 region: CASSSQGMNTEAFF. The CDR3 nucleotides read TGTGCCAGCAGCTCCCAGGGGATGAACACTGAAGCTTTCTTT.